What follows are 7 T cell receptor beta chains derived from one specimen sequenced in a study of cytomegalovirus exposure and HLA in healthy donors. Primers for the PCR totalled 60 Vbeta and 13 Jbeta. Only in-frame clones appear in the TCRdb table, and some are missing; sequencing was by immunoSEQ multiplex PCR. The sample carries 98,000 or so clones, around 82% recorded once. The specimen sequenced was PBMCs. These receptors were taken from a woman in her thirties or forties in good health and CMV-seronegative.

This rearrangement joins TRBV28 to TRBJ2-3, with 12 bases fitting TRBD2. The V gene end was trimmed by 10 bases and the J gene end by 4 bases; junction bases not matched to a gene: 15. This CDR3 contains 17 residues. The V gene's germline CDR1 is MDHEN and CDR2 SYDVKM. The CDR3 nucleotides are TGTGCCACCCCCCCTGGGCTAGCGGGAGGGCCGTCAGATACGCAGTATTTT. Translated, it gives CATPPGLAGGPSDTQYF.

This chain links TRBV29-1 with TRBJ2-7, with D perhaps matching TRBD1 (6 bases). Germline-derived CDR1 and CDR2 are SQVTM and ANQGSEA. The CDR3 is 13 amino acids. V lost 5 bases and J lost 3, with 14 bases in between. Here the CDR3 reads CSVSTDRFYEQYF. The CDR3 nucleotides are TGCAGCGTTAGCACAGACAGGTTCTACGAGCAGTACTTC.

This sequence joins TRBV29-1 and TRBJ2-1, with TRBD1 matching 7 bases. The CDR3 is made up of 16 amino acids. Germline CDR1 reads SQVTM; CDR2 reads ANQGSEA. V dropped 1 base and J dropped 14; count of bases not matched to a gene: 20. The CDR3 reads CSVEAFRTTQGDREFF. The CDR3 DNA reads as TGCAGCGTTGAAGCTTTTCGGACAACCCAGGGGGACCGGGAGTTCTTC.

The chain employs TRBV30 and TRBJ1-1; D is perhaps TRBD1 (5 bases). Trimming pared 8 bases from V and 4 bases from J, leaving 11 bases between. CDR1 and CDR2 (germline): GTSNPN, SVGIG (reference sequence). This CDR3 has 11 residues. The CDR3 nucleotides are TGTGCCGTACAGGTAATCACTGAAGCTTTCTTT. Protein product: CAVQVITEAFF.

The rearrangement links TRBV18 to TRBJ1-3; 12 nucleotides agree with TRBD1. The CDR3 consists of 15 residues. The germline V gene has CDR1 KGHSH and CDR2 LQKENI. J lost 4 bases, V lost 3 bases, and 1 base had no gene match. The CDR3, as DNA: TGTGCCAGCTCACCGGGACAGGGGGCCGGAAACACCATATATTTT. It specifies CASSPGQGAGNTIYF.

The J gene is TRBJ1-6, the V gene TRBV9; TRBD1 aligns across 7 bases. Germline CDR1 is SGDLS and CDR2 is YYNGEE. The V and J ends lost 0 bases and 1 base, in that order; junction bases with no gene match: 4. This CDR3 has 17 amino acids. CDR3 nucleotides: TGTGCCAGCAGCGTAGAATCGACAGGGTCCTATAATTCACCCCTCCACTTT. Protein product: CASSVESTGSYNSPLHF.

The rearrangement uses TRBV11-1 and TRBJ2-7; possible D gene TRBD1, 5 bases. V gave up 6 bases and J gave up 4 bases, with 16 bases separating them. This CDR3 has 14 amino acids. Germline V gene data show CDR1 as SGHAT and CDR2 as FQDESV (reference sequence). The CDR3 DNA follows: TGTGCCAGCAGTTTTAGGACATCGCCGTACGAGCAGTACTTC. This encodes CASSFRTSPYEQYF.